This T cell receptor beta chain was retrieved from a study of metastatic and nonmetastatic thyroid tumors. Patients underwent thyroid surgery, and none had received any treatment before it. This clone was counted at least ten times. As processed by the authors: A distant-metastasis classifier for papillary thyroid cancer was built using CDR3 differences across clinicopathological groups. TCRdb re-analyzed the PCR reads using MiXCR. V and J calls and clone size were set by TCRdb, not the authors. The table lists around 5,000 clones, roughly 25% of them singletons. V lost 5 bases to trimming and J lost 8 bases; unmatched junction nucleotides: 6. Germline CDR1 MNHEY, CDR2 SVGAGI. The CDR3 is made up of 14 amino acids.

The sequence was collected from a male donor with papillary thyroid cancer or a benign thyroid nodule (not recorded which). Some clones in this sample may be carry-over from other donors' samples. Sample: adjacent normal tissue. This chain uses TRBV6-5 with TRBJ2-1, with 10 bases aligning to TRBD1. The CDR3: CASSPSTGGHEQFF. The CDR3 coding sequence is TGTGCCAGCAGTCCCTCGACAGGGGGCCATGAGCAGTTCTTC.